A single sample gave rise to the 5 T cell receptor beta chains below, sequenced in a study of blood T cell repertoires in COVID-19. The repertoire was sequenced with immunoSEQ multiplex PCR; TCRdb's copy has only in-frame clones and lacks some. The data contain approximately 340,000 clones, approximately 88% of them singletons. The sequencing sample was made of peripheral blood. These receptors were obtained from a man aged 25 to 40 with COVID-19, enrolled during active disease.

The rearrangement links TRBV6-1 to TRBJ1-6, with D possibly matching TRBD1 (6 bases). The germline CDR1 and CDR2 sequences are MNHNS and SASEGT. The CDR3 totals 13 residues. V was clipped by 2 bases and J by 7 bases, with 6 bases between them. For the CDR3, the DNA is TGTGCCAGCAGTGAAACAGGGAATTCACCCCTCCACTTT. Translating it yields CASSETGNSPLHF.

The chain has TRBV10-3 and TRBJ2-2, with TRBD2 matching over 8 bases. Per germline, CDR1 ENHRY and CDR2 SYGVKD. This CDR3 region has 15 residues. With V trimmed by 6 bases and J by 2 bases, 5 bases remained unmatched. The CDR3 region has the DNA TGTGCCATCAGCCCTAGCGGGTATAACACCGGGGAGCTGTTTTTT. It codes for CAISPSGYNTGELFF.

The chain joins TRBV3-1 (or the pseudogene TRBV3-2) to TRBJ2-1, with 13 bases that match TRBD2. Per the germline V gene, CDR1 is LGHDT and CDR2 is YNNKEL (reference sequence). The trim removed 1 base at V and 4 bases at J, leaving 7 bases unmatched. The CDR3 contains 18 residues. CDR3 sequence reads: CASSQAWKGLAGYNEQFF. In nucleotides, the CDR3 is TGTGCCAGCAGCCAAGCGTGGAAGGGACTAGCGGGATACAATGAGCAGTTCTTC.

The chain joins TRBV5-4 to TRBJ1-2; possible D gene TRBD1, 6 bases. The CDR3 has 14 amino acids. V dropped 7 bases and J dropped 3 bases, with 16 bases sitting between them. Germline V gene lookup returns CDR1 SGHNT and CDR2 YYREEE (reference sequence). The CDR3 spells CASATGLGDYGYTF. CDR3 bases: TGTGCCAGCGCCACAGGGTTAGGGGACTATGGCTACACCTTC.

The chain recombines TRBV5-1 with TRBJ1-2, with D maybe TRBD1 (6 bases). Trimming took off 1 base at V and 6 bases at J, with 16 bases between the two ends. CDR1 is SGHRS and CDR2 is YFSETQ in the germline V gene. The CDR3 runs 15 residues. The chain's CDR3 is CASSLTGYQGNGYTF. The CDR3 nucleotides read TGCGCCAGCAGCTTGACAGGGTACCAGGGGAATGGCTACACCTTC.